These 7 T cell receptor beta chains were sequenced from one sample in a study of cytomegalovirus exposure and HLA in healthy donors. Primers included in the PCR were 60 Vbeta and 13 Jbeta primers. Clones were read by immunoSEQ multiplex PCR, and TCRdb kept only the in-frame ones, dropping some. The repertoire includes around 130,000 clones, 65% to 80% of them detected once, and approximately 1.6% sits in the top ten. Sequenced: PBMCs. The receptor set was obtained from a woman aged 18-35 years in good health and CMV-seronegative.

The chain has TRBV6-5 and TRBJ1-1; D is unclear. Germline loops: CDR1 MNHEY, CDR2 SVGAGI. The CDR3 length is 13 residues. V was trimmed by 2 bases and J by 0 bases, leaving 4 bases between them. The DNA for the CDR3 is TGTGCCAGCAGTTACGCGATGAACACTGAAGCTTTCTTT. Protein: CASSYAMNTEAFF.

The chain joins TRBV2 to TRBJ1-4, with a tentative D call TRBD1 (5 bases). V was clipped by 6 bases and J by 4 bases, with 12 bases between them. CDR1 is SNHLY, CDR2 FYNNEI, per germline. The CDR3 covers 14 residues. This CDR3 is CASSSDSFNEKLFF. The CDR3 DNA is TGTGCCAGCAGCTCCGACAGTTTTAATGAAAAACTGTTTTTT.

For the CDR3, the DNA is TGTGCCTGGAGTGTTGACCTTCACCACTACGAGCAGTACTTC. This gives the protein CAWSVDLHHYEQYF. This chain joins TRBV30 and TRBJ2-5; no clear D gene. Matching the DNA end better, TRBJ2-7 makes the J call doubtful. Germline-derived CDR1 and CDR2 are GTSNPN and SVGIG (reference sequence). This CDR3 is 14 amino acids long.

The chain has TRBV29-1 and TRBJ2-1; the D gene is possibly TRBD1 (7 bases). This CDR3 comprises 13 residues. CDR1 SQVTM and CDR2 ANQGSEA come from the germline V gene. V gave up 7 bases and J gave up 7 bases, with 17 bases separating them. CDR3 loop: CSALAQGGNEQFF. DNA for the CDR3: TGCAGCGCACTCGCCCAGGGGGGAAATGAGCAGTTCTTC.

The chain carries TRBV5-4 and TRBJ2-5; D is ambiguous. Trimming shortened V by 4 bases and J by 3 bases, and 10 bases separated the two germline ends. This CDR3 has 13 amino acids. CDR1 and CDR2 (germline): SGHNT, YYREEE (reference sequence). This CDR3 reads CASSTQVEETQYF. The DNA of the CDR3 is TGTGCCAGCAGCACCCAGGTGGAAGAGACCCAGTACTTC.

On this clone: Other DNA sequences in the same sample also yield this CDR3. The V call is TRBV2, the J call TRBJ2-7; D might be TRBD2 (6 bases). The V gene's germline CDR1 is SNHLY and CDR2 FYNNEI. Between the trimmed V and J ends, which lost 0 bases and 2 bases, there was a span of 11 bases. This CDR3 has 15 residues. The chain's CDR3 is CASSEARGGPYEQYF. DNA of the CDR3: TGTGCCAGCAGTGAAGCGCGGGGCGGGCCCTACGAGCAGTACTTC. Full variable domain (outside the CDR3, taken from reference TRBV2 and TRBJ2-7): EPEVTQTPSHQVTQMGQEVILRCVPISNHLYFYWYRQILGQKVEFLVSFYNNEISEKSEIFDDQFSVERPDGSNFTLKIRSTKLEDSAMYFCASSEARGGPYEQYFGPGTRLTVT.

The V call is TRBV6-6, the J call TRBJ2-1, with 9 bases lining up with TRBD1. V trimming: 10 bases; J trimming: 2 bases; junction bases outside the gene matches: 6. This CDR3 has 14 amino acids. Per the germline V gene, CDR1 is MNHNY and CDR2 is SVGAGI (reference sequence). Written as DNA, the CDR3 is TGTGCCACCAACCGGGACAGGGCCTACAATGAGCAGTTCTTC. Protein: CATNRDRAYNEQFF.